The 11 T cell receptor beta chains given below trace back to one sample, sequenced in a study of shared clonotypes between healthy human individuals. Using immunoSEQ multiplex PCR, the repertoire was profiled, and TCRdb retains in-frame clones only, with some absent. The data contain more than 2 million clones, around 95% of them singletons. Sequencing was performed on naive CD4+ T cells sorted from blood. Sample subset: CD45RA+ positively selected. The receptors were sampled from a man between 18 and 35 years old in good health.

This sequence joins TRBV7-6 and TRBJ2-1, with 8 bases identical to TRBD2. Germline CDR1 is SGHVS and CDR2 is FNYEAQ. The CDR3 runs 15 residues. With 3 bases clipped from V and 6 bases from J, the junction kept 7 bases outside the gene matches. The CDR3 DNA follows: TGTGCCAGCAGCTTGGGCGGGGGGCTCCTCAATGAGCAGTTCTTC. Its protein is CASSLGGGLLNEQFF.

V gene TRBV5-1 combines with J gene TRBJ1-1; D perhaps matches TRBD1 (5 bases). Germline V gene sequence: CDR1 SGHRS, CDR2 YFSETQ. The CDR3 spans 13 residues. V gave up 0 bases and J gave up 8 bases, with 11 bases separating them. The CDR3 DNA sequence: TGCGCCAGCAGCTTGGGACAGAACTTAGAAGCTTTCTTT. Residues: CASSLGQNLEAFF. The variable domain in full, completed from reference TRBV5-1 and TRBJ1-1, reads KAGVTQTPRYLIKTRGQQVTLSCSPISGHRSVSWYQQTPGQGLQFLFEYFSETQRNKGNFPGRFSGRQFSNSRSEMNVSTLELGDSALYLCASSLGQNLEAFFGQGTRLTVV.

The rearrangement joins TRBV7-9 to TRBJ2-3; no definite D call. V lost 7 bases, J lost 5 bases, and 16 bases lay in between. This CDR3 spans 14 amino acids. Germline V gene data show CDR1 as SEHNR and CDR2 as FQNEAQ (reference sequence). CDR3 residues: CASTPRAQLDTQYF. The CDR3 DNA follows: TGTGCCAGCACCCCCCGAGCCCAGTTAGATACGCAGTATTTT.

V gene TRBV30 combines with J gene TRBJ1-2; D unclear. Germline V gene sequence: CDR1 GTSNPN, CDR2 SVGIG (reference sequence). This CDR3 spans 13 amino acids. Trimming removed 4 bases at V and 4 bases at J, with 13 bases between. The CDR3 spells CAWKRTVSYGYTF. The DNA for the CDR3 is TGTGCCTGGAAGCGGACCGTCTCCTATGGCTACACCTTC.

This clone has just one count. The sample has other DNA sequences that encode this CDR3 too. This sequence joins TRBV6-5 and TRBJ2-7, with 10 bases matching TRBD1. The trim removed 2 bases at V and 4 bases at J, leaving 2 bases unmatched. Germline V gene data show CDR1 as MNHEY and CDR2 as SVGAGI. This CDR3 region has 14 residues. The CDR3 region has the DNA TGTGCCAGCAGTTACGGACAGGGGGGTTACGAGCAGTACTTC. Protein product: CASSYGQGGYEQYF.

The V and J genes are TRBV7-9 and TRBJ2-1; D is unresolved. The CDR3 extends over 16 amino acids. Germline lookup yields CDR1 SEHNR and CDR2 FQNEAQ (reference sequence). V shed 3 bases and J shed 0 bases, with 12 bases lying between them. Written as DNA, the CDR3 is TGTGCCAGCAGCTTTTCTGGGCGACACTCCTACAATGAGCAGTTCTTC. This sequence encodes CASSFSGRHSYNEQFF.

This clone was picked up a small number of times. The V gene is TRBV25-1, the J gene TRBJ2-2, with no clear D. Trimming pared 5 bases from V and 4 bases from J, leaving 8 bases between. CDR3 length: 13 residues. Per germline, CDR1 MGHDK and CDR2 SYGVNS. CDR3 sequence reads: CASSFGVTGELFF. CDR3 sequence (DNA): TGTGCCAGCAGTTTTGGGGTCACCGGGGAGCTGTTTTTT.

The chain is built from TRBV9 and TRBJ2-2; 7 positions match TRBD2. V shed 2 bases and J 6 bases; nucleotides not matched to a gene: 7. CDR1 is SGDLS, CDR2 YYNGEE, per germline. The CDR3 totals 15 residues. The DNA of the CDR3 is TGTGCCAGCAGCGTCGGCGGGGGAGTCCCCGGGGAGCTGTTTTTT. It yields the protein CASSVGGGVPGELFF.

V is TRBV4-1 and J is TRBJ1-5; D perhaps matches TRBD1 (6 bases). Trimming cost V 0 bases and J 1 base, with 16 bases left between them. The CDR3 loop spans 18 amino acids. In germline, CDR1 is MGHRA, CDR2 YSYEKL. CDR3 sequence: CASSQDWVGGLSNQPQHF. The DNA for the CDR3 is TGCGCCAGCAGCCAAGATTGGGTAGGGGGTCTGAGCAATCAGCCCCAGCATTTT.

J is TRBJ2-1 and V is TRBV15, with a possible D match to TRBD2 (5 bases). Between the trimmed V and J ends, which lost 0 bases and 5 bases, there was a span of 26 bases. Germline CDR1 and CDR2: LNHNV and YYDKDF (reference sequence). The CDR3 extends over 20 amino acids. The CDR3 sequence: CATSRELSFFGFTGNNEQFF. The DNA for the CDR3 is TGTGCCACCAGCAGAGAACTCTCTTTTTTCGGGTTTACGGGGAACAATGAGCAGTTCTTC.

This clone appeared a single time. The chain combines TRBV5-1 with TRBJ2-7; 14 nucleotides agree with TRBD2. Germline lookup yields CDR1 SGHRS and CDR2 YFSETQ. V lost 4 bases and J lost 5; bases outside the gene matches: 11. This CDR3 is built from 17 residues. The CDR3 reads CASSSGGTSGSRNEQYF. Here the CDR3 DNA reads TGCGCCAGCAGCAGCGGAGGGACTAGCGGGAGTAGGAACGAGCAGTACTTC.